This paragraph reports one TCR beta chain. Antigen unknown. Naive CD8 isolation took CD45RO-negative cells positively selected for CCR7 and excluded terminally differentiated effector memory CD45RA+ cells. Germline V gene lookup returns CDR1 MDHEN and CDR2 SYDVKM. Deletions cut 2 bases from V and 4 bases from J, with 15 bases between. The CDR3 totals 16 residues. These data originate in a study of shared clonotypes between healthy human individuals. Overall study results and limits: Against clonotypes common to all four donors, non-shared ones had lower generation probabilities.

An assay was performed, and its level was deep. TCRdb's table, derived via immunoSEQ multiplex PCR, lists solely in-frame clones and lacks some. The sample lists some 2 million clones, about 95% occurring once. This sequence originates from a man aged 18 to 30 in good health. Sequenced sample: naive CD8+ T cells sorted from blood. V usage is TRBV28 and J usage is TRBJ1-3, with D possibly matching TRBD1 (5 bases). The CDR3 reads CASSLIYPGAGNTIYF. The CDR3 DNA reads TGTGCCAGCAGTTTAATCTACCCTGGGGCAGGAAACACCATATATTTT.